Listed below are T cell receptor beta chains from one sample, sequenced in a study of patients and donors after allogeneic stem cell transplantation. Using its own MiXCR run on the RT-PCR reads, TCRdb lists one record per CDR3 protein. The sample lists 200,000 to 250,000 distinct CDR3 sequences, 12% to 15% occurring once. The sample consisted of blood, either unsorted or a sorted T cell fraction (not recorded which). The receptors derive from a human donor who was either an allogeneic HSCT recipient or a stem cell or donor lymphocyte infusion donor (not recorded which). It is not recorded whose cells these are; they may come from a transplant donor. Each CDR3 is given with its conserved first and last residue.

TRBV11-2	TRBJ2-1	CASSEGQGTYNEQFF
TRBV19	TRBJ1-1	CASAVNTEAFF
TRBV7-8	TRBJ2-5	CASSLYLFETQYF
TRBV5-1	TRBJ2-1	CASSLIQSNEQFF
TRBV4-3	TRBJ1-1	CASTPGLGTEAFF
TRBV6-5	TRBJ1-2	CASSYKDSVAGYTF
TRBV9	TRBJ1-3	CASSVAAGLGNTIYF
TRBV19	TRBJ2-7	CASSKSEAAYEQYF
TRBV20-1	TRBJ2-1	CSARAIGGIRFF
TRBV30	TRBJ1-2	CAWSRGHGYTF
TRBV2	TRBJ1-2	CASSGQGGYTF
TRBV12-3/TRBV12-4	TRBJ2-5	CASSFNIGPETQYF